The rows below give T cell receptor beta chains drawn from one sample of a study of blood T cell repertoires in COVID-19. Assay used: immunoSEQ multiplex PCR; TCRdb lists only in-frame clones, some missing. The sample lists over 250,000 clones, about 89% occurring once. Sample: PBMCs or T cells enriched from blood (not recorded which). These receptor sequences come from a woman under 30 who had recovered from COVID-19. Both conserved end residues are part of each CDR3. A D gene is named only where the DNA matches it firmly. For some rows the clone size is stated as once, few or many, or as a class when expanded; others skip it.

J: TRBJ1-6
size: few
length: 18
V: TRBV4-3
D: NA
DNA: TGCGCCAGCAGCCAAGTTCTGGGGGGGAGCTCCTATAATTCACCCCTCCACTTT
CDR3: CASSQVLGGSSYNSPLHF

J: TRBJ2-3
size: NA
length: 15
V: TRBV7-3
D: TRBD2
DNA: TGTGCCAGCAGCCCGACTAGCGGGAGCACAGATACGCAGTATTTT
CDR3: CASSPTSGSTDTQYF

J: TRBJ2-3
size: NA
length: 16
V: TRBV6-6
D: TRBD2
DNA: TGTGCCAGCAGTTACTCTTTTAGCGGGAGTGCAGATACGCAGTATTTT
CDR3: CASSYSFSGSADTQYF

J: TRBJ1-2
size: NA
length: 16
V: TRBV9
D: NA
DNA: TGTGCCAGCAGCGTAGACCCCGCAGGAAATCAGGATGGCTACACCTTC
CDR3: CASSVDPAGNQDGYTF

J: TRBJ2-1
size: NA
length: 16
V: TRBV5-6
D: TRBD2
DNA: TGTGCCAGCAGCTTGGGGCGGACTAGCGGACGCAATGAGCAGTTCTTC
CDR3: CASSLGRTSGRNEQFF

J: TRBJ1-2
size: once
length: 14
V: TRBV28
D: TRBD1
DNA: TGTGCCAGCAGTATCCCCGGACAGGGAGTTGGCTACACCTTC
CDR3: CASSIPGQGVGYTF

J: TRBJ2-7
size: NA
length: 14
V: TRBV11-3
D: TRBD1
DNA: TGTGCCAGCAGCTTGACAGGGGGTCCCTACGAGCAGTACTTC
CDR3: CASSLTGGPYEQYF

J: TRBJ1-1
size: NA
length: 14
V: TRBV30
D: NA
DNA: TGTGCCTGGATGGTACAGGGCGGTAACACTGAAGCTTTCTTT
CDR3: CAWMVQGGNTEAFF

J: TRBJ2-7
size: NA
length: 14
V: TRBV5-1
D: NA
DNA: TGCGCCAGCAGGATGGAGGGGGGGCTCCGGGAGCAGTACTTC
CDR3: CASRMEGGLREQYF

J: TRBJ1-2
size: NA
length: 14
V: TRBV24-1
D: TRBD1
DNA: TGTGCCACTCCTACTAGGACAGGGGGACATGGCTACACCTTC
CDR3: CATPTRTGGHGYTF

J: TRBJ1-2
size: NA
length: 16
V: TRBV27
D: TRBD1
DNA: TGTGCCAGCAGTTCCTACGACAGGGGGCAAAATTATGGCTACACCTTC
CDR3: CASSSYDRGQNYGYTF

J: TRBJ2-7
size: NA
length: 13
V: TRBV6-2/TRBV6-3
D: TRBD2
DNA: TGTGCCAGCAGCCGTGGGACTACCTACGAGCAGTACTTC
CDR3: CASSRGTTYEQYF

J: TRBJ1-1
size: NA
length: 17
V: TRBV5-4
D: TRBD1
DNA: TGTGCCACTACGAGAAAGGAGGGGGCTAAGCGGCACACTGAAGCTTTCTTT
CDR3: CATTRKEGAKRHTEAFF

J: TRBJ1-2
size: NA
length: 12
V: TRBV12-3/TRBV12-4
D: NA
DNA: TGTGCCAGCAGTTTGGGGACTAATGGCTACACCTTC
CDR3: CASSLGTNGYTF

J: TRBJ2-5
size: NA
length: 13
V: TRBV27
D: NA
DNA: TGTGCCAGCAAGAGACTCCTCCAAGAGACCCAGTACTTC
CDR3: CASKRLLQETQYF

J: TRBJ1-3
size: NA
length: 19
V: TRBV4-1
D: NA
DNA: TGCGCCAGCAGCCAAGATTTTGGGTTGAGGTCGTGGGCTGGAAACACCATATATTTT
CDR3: CASSQDFGLRSWAGNTIYF

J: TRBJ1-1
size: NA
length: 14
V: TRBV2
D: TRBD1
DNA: TGTGCCAGCAGTGACCCTCAGGGGGACACTGAAGCTTTCTTT
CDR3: CASSDPQGDTEAFF